One and the same sample provided the 18 T cell receptor beta chains below, sequenced in a study of T cell changes during pregnancy in multiple sclerosis. Clones were sequenced by immunoSEQ multiplex PCR, and TCRdb holds only the in-frame ones, with some missing. The top ten hold around 0.78% of the sample, which has approximately 40,000 clones, around 90% seen once. Sequencing was performed on CD4+ T cells from peripheral blood mononuclear cells, taken in the third trimester of pregnancy. These TCRs come from a female donor with multiple sclerosis, enrolled in a pregnancy study.

The chain carries TRBV5-1 and TRBJ1-1; D is undetermined. Germline values: CDR1 SGHRS, CDR2 YFSETQ. The CDR3 has 15 amino acids. V was trimmed by 0 bases and J by 0 bases, leaving 9 bases between them. CDR3 in amino acids: CASSLEGGMNTEAFF. CDR3 DNA: TGCGCCAGCAGCTTGGAGGGAGGGATGAACACTGAAGCTTTCTTT.

This rearrangement joins TRBV27 to TRBJ2-3; D gene ambiguous. The V gene's germline CDR1 is MNHEY and CDR2 SMNVEV (reference sequence). V was pared by 3 bases and J by 0 bases, with 10 bases between. The length of the CDR3 is 15 residues. The CDR3 loop is CASSFWRTSTDTQYF. In DNA form, the CDR3 reads TGTGCCAGCAGTTTTTGGAGAACTAGCACAGATACGCAGTATTTT.

The chain joins TRBV10-3 to TRBJ2-1, with a possible D match to TRBD2 (5 bases). In germline, CDR1 is ENHRY, CDR2 SYGVKD. V gave up 8 bases and J gave up 3 bases, with 20 bases separating them. The CDR3 extends over 16 amino acids. DNA for the CDR3: TGTGCCATCGGAGGTAGTAATGGAGTCAACTACAATGAGCAGTTCTTC. Amino acids: CAIGGSNGVNYNEQFF.

The genes are TRBV19 and TRBJ1-2, with TRBD1 matching over 10 bases. The CDR3 has 15 amino acids. Germline loops: CDR1 LNHDA, CDR2 SQIVND (reference sequence). With 5 bases clipped from V and 8 bases from J, the junction kept 11 bases outside the gene matches. The CDR3 spells CASSLRPGQGLGYTF. Here the CDR3 DNA reads TGTGCCAGTAGTCTACGCCCGGGACAGGGGCTCGGCTACACCTTC.

J is TRBJ2-5 and V is TRBV7-6; D unresolved. Germline-derived CDR1 and CDR2 are SGHVS and FNYEAQ. The V end was cut by 1 base, the J end by 5 bases, with 17 bases between. The CDR3 sequence is 16 residues long. CDR3 loop: CASSLEGTVHPETQYF. CDR3 in DNA: TGTGCCAGCAGCTTAGAAGGCACAGTTCACCCTGAGACCCAGTACTTC. Complete variable domain (other parts from reference TRBV7-6 and TRBJ2-5): GAGVSQSPRYKVTKRGQDVALRCDPISGHVSLYWYRQALGQGPEFLTYFNYEAQQDKSGLPNDRFSAERPEGSISTLTIQRTEQRDSAMYRCASSLEGTVHPETQYFGPGTRLLVL.

J is TRBJ2-7 and V is TRBV19; 10 bases line up with TRBD2. V was pared by 2 bases and J by 6 bases, with 7 bases of the junction left unmatched. The CDR3 contains 15 residues. Germline V gives CDR1 LNHDA, CDR2 SQIVND (reference sequence). DNA of the CDR3: TGTGCCAGTAGTATAAGTCTAGCGGGAGTTTCCGAGCAGTACTTC. It yields the protein CASSISLAGVSEQYF. Full variable domain (remainder filled in from reference TRBV19 and TRBJ2-7): DGGITQSPKYLFRKEGQNVTLSCEQNLNHDAMYWYRQDPGQGLRLIYYSQIVNDFQKGDIAEGYSVSREKKESFPLTVTSAQKNPTAFYLCASSISLAGVSEQYFGPGTRLTVT.

The J gene is TRBJ1-1, the V gene TRBV9; tentative D call: TRBD1 (5 bases). The V end lost 4 bases, the J end lost 3 bases, and 16 bases lay between the germline ends. The CDR3 spans 15 residues. Per the germline V gene, CDR1 is SGDLS and CDR2 is YYNGEE. Written as DNA, the CDR3 is TGTGCCAGCAGCCCGAGGGGAGGGGAGGACACTGAAGCTTTCTTT. It is translated as CASSPRGGEDTEAFF.

J is TRBJ2-3 and V is TRBV6-5, with TRBD1 identical over 10 bases. Germline V lookup: CDR1 MNHEY, CDR2 SVGAGI. After removal of 6 bases from V and 8 bases from J, the junction contained 2 bases not matched to a gene. There are 12 residues in the CDR3. The DNA for the CDR3 is TGTGCCAGCAGGGGACAGGGGCGTACGCAGTATTTT. It yields the protein CASRGQGRTQYF.

This chain connects TRBV2 to TRBJ2-7, with D maybe TRBD1 (8 bases). CDR1 is SNHLY, CDR2 FYNNEI, per germline. This CDR3 spans 15 amino acids. V shed 6 bases and J shed 2 bases, with 17 bases lying between them. CDR3 nucleotides: TGTGCCAGCAGCCGCGACAGGGGAGGGCCCTACGAGCAGTACTTC. As protein: CASSRDRGGPYEQYF.

The CDR3 loop is CASSLAPPSSYNEQFF. In DNA, the CDR3 is TGTGCCAGCAGCTTAGCCCCACCGAGCTCCTACAATGAGCAGTTCTTC. J is TRBJ2-1 and V is TRBV7-9; D unresolved. Germline V CDR1 and CDR2: SEHNR, FQNEAQ (reference sequence). V was trimmed by 0 bases and J by 0 bases, leaving 9 bases between them. The CDR3 runs 16 residues.

This chain uses TRBV6-6 with TRBJ2-7, with 7 positions matching TRBD1. Germline V gives CDR1 MNHNY, CDR2 SVGAGI (reference sequence). The CDR3 runs to 14 residues. V shed 5 bases, J shed 1 base, and the junction held 5 bases outside the gene matches. Here the CDR3 reads CASSPGQESYEQYF. The CDR3 coding sequence is TGTGCCAGCAGTCCAGGACAGGAGTCCTACGAGCAGTACTTC.

The V call is TRBV5-1, the J call TRBJ1-4; no reliable D call. Germline CDR1 is SGHRS and CDR2 is YFSETQ. The germline V and J ends were trimmed by 0 bases and 5 bases, with 8 bases remaining between them. The CDR3 runs 14 residues. In nucleotides, the CDR3 is TGCGCCAGCAGCTTGGTATCGGGAAATGAAAAACTGTTTTTT. This gives the protein CASSLVSGNEKLFF.

This clone is a singleton in its sample. The chain recombines TRBV28 with TRBJ1-5; a weak D match, TRBD1 (5 bases). Germline V gene sequence: CDR1 MDHEN, CDR2 SYDVKM. V shed 5 bases and J shed 2 bases, with 25 bases lying between them. This CDR3 contains 19 residues. CDR3 coding DNA: TGTGCCAGCAGTCATCGCTTGGGGGGAGAGAGGTTTCGCAATCAGCCCCAGCATTTT. Amino acids: CASSHRLGGERFRNQPQHF.

The V gene is TRBV10-3, the J gene TRBJ2-7, with 9 positions matching TRBD1. Germline trimming cut 2 bases from V and 1 base from J; bases unmatched to any gene: 0. Germline-derived CDR1 and CDR2 are ENHRY and SYGVKD. CDR3 length equals 14 residues. The CDR3 sequence is CAISEGQGSYEQYF. The CDR3 DNA is TGTGCCATCAGTGAGGGACAGGGGTCCTACGAGCAGTACTTC.

V is TRBV13 and J is TRBJ1-2; D perhaps matches TRBD1 (5 bases). V dropped 5 bases and J dropped 7 bases, with 20 bases sitting between them. Germline CDR1 and CDR2: PRHDT and FYEKMQ (reference sequence). CDR3 length: 15 residues. The CDR3 protein is CASSTRALGGAGYTF. DNA for the CDR3: TGTGCCAGCAGCACCCGGGCCCTCGGAGGGGCTGGCTACACCTTC. Full variable domain (remainder filled in from reference TRBV13 and TRBJ1-2): AAGVIQSPRHLIKEKRETATLKCYPIPRHDTVYWYQQGPGQDPQFLISFYEKMQSDKGSIPDRFSAQQFSDYHSELNMSSLELGDSALYFCASSTRALGGAGYTFGSGTRLTVV.

The chain employs TRBV7-2 and TRBJ2-7, with 8 bases fitting TRBD2. V shed 2 bases, J shed 3 bases, and the junction held 3 bases outside the gene matches. CDR3 length: 14 amino acids. Germline CDR1 is SGHTA and CDR2 is FQGNSA. The CDR3 DNA follows: TGTGCCAGCAGCTTATTTGGGACTAGCTACGAGCAGTACTTC. It codes for CASSLFGTSYEQYF.

V gene TRBV7-9 combines with J gene TRBJ2-3, with D possibly being TRBD2 (5 bases). The V end lost 1 base, the J end lost 7 bases, and 9 bases lay between the germline ends. The CDR3 has 13 amino acids. Germline lookup yields CDR1 SEHNR and CDR2 FQNEAQ (reference sequence). DNA for the CDR3: TGTGCCAGCAGCTTAGAAGGAGGAAATACGCAGTATTTT. It specifies CASSLEGGNTQYF.

The chain links TRBV5-1 to TRBJ1-3; D perhaps matches TRBD1 (5 bases). Trimming cost V 0 bases and J 1 base, with 17 bases left between them. The CDR3 is 18 residues long. The germline gives CDR1 SGHRS, CDR2 YFSETQ. CDR3 nucleotides: TGCGCCAGCAGCTTGGAGTACTTTACAGGATTGTCTGGAAACACCATATATTTT. Translated: CASSLEYFTGLSGNTIYF. Based on the CDR3 plus reference TRBV5-1 and TRBJ1-3, the full variable domain is KAGVTQTPRYLIKTRGQQVTLSCSPISGHRSVSWYQQTPGQGLQFLFEYFSETQRNKGNFPGRFSGRQFSNSRSEMNVSTLELGDSALYLCASSLEYFTGLSGNTIYFGEGSWLTVV.